Sequencing of this T cell receptor (beta chain) was carried out in a study of CD8 T cells in Susac syndrome. Roughly 0.5 to 1 ug RNA was reverse transcribed with random hexamers. Amplification of TCR beta CDR3 by immunoSEQ multiplex PCR spanned 54 Vbeta and 13 Jbeta. TCRdb reanalysed the immunoSEQ multiplex PCR reads using MiXCR and keeps one entry per CDR3 protein. The sample has some 300,000 distinct CDR3 sequences, almost 85% seen once. CDR3 length equals 14 residues. The germline gives CDR1 SGHDT, CDR2 YYEEEE. V was trimmed by 2 bases and J by 4 bases, leaving 12 bases between them. The authors sequenced TCR beta from blood CD8+ and CD4+ T cells. Multiple sclerosis controls were treatment-naive patients with stable or active relapsing-remitting disease.

Sample: CD8+ T cells from PBMCs. The V gene is TRBV5-6, the J gene TRBJ2-5; no clear D gene. The clonotype was recovered from a human donor with multiple sclerosis. This CDR3 reads CASSLIPTTETQYF. The DNA for the CDR3 is TGTGCCAGCAGCTTAATACCTACAACAGAGACCCAGTACTTC. Filled out from reference TRBV5-6 and TRBJ2-5, the complete variable domain reads DAGVTQSPTHLIKTRGQQVTLRCSPKSGHDTVSWYQQALGQGPQFIFQYYEEEERQRGNFPDRFSGHQFPNYSSELNVNALLLGDSALYLCASSLIPTTETQYFGPGTRLLVL.